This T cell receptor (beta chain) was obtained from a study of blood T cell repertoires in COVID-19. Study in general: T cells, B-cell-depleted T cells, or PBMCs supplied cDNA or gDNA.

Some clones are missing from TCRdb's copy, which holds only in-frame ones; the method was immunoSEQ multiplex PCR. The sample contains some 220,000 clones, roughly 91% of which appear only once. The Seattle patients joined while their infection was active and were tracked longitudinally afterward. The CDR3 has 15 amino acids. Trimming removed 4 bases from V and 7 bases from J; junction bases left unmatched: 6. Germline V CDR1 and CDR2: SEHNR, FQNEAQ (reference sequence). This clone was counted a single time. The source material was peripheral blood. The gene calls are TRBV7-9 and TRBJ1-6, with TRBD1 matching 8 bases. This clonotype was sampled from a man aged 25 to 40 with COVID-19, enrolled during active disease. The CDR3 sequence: CASSSLGQENSPLHF. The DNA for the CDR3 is TGTGCCAGCAGCTCACTGGGACAGGAGAATTCACCCCTCCACTTT. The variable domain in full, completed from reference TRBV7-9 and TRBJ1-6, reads DTGVSQNPRHKITKRGQNVTFRCDPISEHNRLYWYRQTLGQGPEFLTYFQNEAQLEKSRLLSDRFSAERPKGSFSTLEIQRTEQGDSAMYLCASSSLGQENSPLHFGNGTRLTVT.